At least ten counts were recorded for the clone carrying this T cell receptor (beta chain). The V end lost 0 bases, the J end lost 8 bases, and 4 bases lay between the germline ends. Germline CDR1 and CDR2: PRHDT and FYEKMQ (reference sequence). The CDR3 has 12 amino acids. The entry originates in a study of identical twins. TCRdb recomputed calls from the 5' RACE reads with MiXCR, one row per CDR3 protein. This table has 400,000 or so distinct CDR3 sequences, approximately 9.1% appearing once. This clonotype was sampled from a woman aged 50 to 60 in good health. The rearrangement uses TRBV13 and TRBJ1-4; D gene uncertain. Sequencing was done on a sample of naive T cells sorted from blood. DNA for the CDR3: TGTGCCAGCAGCTTAGGGGACGAAAAACTGTTTTTT. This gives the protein CASSLGDEKLFF.